The rows below give T cell receptor beta chains drawn from one sample of a study of blood T cell repertoires in COVID-19. Sequencing was performed with immunoSEQ multiplex PCR; in TCRdb, only in-frame clones are kept and a portion is missing. The profile shows tens of thousands of clones, 75% to 90% of them singletons. Sequenced sample: peripheral blood. These TCRs come from a woman older than 75 with active or convalescent COVID-19. The CDR3 runs from the conserved cysteine through the conserved F or W. The order of the fields is CDR3 DNA, CDR3 protein, D gene, clone size, V gene, CDR3 length, J gene. The D gene is left open where the match is weak. Part of the rows lack a size; the others show once, few, many or a class for expanded clones.

DNA: TGTGCCAGCAGCTTACCAGGAGGAAACACCATATATTTT
CDR3: CASSLPGGNTIYF
D: .
size: few
V: TRBV7-2
length: 13
J: TRBJ1-3

DNA: TGTGCCAGCAGCCAAACCGGGACGAACACCGGGGAGCTGTTTTTT
CDR3: CASSQTGTNTGELFF
D: .
size: .
V: TRBV3-1/TRBV3-2
length: 15
J: TRBJ2-2

DNA: TGTGCCAGCTCACCACCAGGGGGCTTGGTAGAGACCCAGTACTTC
CDR3: CASSPPGGLVETQYF
D: TRBD1
size: .
V: TRBV18
length: 15
J: TRBJ2-5

DNA: TGCGCCAGCAGCTTGGGAACAGGGGGTTCCGATGAGCAGTTCTTC
CDR3: CASSLGTGGSDEQFF
D: TRBD1
size: .
V: TRBV5-1
length: 15
J: TRBJ2-1

DNA: TGTGCCAGCACGGACTCCCGGGATGAAGAGACCCAGTACTTC
CDR3: CASTDSRDEETQYF
D: .
size: once
V: TRBV2
length: 14
J: TRBJ2-5

DNA: TGTGCCAGTAGTATGGGGGCAGGGGGCCGGGAGACCCAGTACTTC
CDR3: CASSMGAGGRETQYF
D: TRBD1
size: .
V: TRBV19
length: 15
J: TRBJ2-5

DNA: TGTGCCAGCAGCCACTCAGGGGCGAGGGACACTGAAGCTTTCTTT
CDR3: CASSHSGARDTEAFF
D: .
size: few
V: TRBV4-2
length: 15
J: TRBJ1-1

DNA: TGTGCCAGCAGTTCTCGACAGGGCAGTCGGCCCCAGCATTTT
CDR3: CASSSRQGSRPQHF
D: TRBD1
size: once
V: TRBV6-6
length: 14
J: TRBJ1-5

DNA: TGCGCCAGCAGCCAAGATGGCCGCGGCGCAGCGGAGAACTATGGCTACACCTTC
CDR3: CASSQDGRGAAENYGYTF
D: .
size: .
V: TRBV4-1
length: 18
J: TRBJ1-2

DNA: TGTGCCAGCAGTCTCACCGGACAGAGCTACGAGCAGTACTTC
CDR3: CASSLTGQSYEQYF
D: .
size: .
V: TRBV28
length: 14
J: TRBJ2-7

DNA: TGTGCCATCAGTGAGTCGGGACAGGGGCGCGGCTACACCTTC
CDR3: CAISESGQGRGYTF
D: TRBD1
size: few
V: TRBV10-3
length: 14
J: TRBJ1-2

DNA: TGTGCCATCGGGACAGCGGACTATGGCTACACCTTC
CDR3: CAIGTADYGYTF
D: TRBD1
size: .
V: TRBV10-3
length: 12
J: TRBJ1-2

DNA: TGTGCCAGCAGCTCTATTCTAGCGGGGCACGAGACCCAGTACTTC
CDR3: CASSSILAGHETQYF
D: TRBD2
size: .
V: TRBV7-2
length: 15
J: TRBJ2-5

DNA: TGTGCCAGCAGCCGTTACCAGGGGGCAGGGACTGAAGCTTTCTTT
CDR3: CASSRYQGAGTEAFF
D: TRBD1
size: .
V: TRBV9
length: 15
J: TRBJ1-1

DNA: TGTGCCAGTAACCGCGACAGGGCTACCTACGAGCAGTACTTC
CDR3: CASNRDRATYEQYF
D: TRBD1
size: few
V: TRBV18
length: 14
J: TRBJ2-7

DNA: TGTGCCAGCAGCCCCGGGGGTGCGGGAGGGGAAAATGAGCAGTTCTTC
CDR3: CASSPGGAGGENEQFF
D: TRBD2
size: .
V: TRBV7-3
length: 16
J: TRBJ2-1

DNA: TGTGCCAGCAGTCTACCGGGGTTCCAAGAGACCCAGTACTTC
CDR3: CASSLPGFQETQYF
D: .
size: few
V: TRBV28
length: 14
J: TRBJ2-5

DNA: TGTGCCAGTAGGGCGGGACAGACTTTTACAGATACGCAGTATTTT
CDR3: CASRAGQTFTDTQYF
D: .
size: .
V: TRBV19
length: 15
J: TRBJ2-3

DNA: TGTGTCACGTCTCGTGGGAGCAGTAATTCACCCCTCCACTTT
CDR3: CVTSRGSSNSPLHF
D: .
size: .
V: TRBV19
length: 14
J: TRBJ1-6

DNA: TGTGCCAGCTCACCTACCCGGGCTAGCGGGTCCGTCACAGATACGCAGTATTTT
CDR3: CASSPTRASGSVTDTQYF
D: TRBD2
size: .
V: TRBV18
length: 18
J: TRBJ2-3

DNA: TGTGCCATCAGTGAACATCCGAATAATCAGCCCCAGCATTTT
CDR3: CAISEHPNNQPQHF
D: .
size: .
V: TRBV10-3
length: 14
J: TRBJ1-5

DNA: TGTGCCAGCAGGAGCGGACAGGAAAATAATTCACCCCTCCACTTT
CDR3: CASRSGQENNSPLHF
D: TRBD1
size: .
V: TRBV27
length: 15
J: TRBJ1-6

DNA: TGCGCCAGCAGCCAAGGGCAGAATCAGCCCCAGCATTTT
CDR3: CASSQGQNQPQHF
D: .
size: few
V: TRBV4-3
length: 13
J: TRBJ1-5

DNA: TGTGCCAGCAGCCCAACAACAAACTATGGCTACACCTTC
CDR3: CASSPTTNYGYTF
D: .
size: .
V: TRBV12-3/TRBV12-4
length: 13
J: TRBJ1-2

DNA: TGCGCCAGCAGGCTCGTAGCGACCAGGAGTAATGAGCAGTTCTTC
CDR3: CASRLVATRSNEQFF
D: .
size: .
V: TRBV10-2
length: 15
J: TRBJ2-1

DNA: TGTGCCAGCAGTTACGAACAGGGCACTGAAGCTTTCTTT
CDR3: CASSYEQGTEAFF
D: .
size: few
V: TRBV6-2/TRBV6-3
length: 13
J: TRBJ1-1

DNA: TGTGCCAGCAGTTACCCGGGACAACCTACGCAGTATTTT
CDR3: CASSYPGQPTQYF
D: .
size: .
V: TRBV6-5
length: 13
J: TRBJ2-3

DNA: TGTGCCAGCAGTTTGGGGCAGGACCAGCCCCAGCATTTT
CDR3: CASSLGQDQPQHF
D: .
size: .
V: TRBV6-5
length: 13
J: TRBJ1-5